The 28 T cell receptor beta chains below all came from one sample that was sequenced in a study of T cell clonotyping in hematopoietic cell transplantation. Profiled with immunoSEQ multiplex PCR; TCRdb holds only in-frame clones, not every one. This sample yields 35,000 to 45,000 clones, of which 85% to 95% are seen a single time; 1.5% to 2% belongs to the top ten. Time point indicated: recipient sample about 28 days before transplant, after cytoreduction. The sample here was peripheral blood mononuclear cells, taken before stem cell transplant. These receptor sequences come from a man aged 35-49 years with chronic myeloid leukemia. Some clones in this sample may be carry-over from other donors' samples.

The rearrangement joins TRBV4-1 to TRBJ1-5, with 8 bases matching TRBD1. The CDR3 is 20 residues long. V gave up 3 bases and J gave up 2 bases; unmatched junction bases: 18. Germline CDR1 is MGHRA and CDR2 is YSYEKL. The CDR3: CASSHSWTDITGGRNQPQHF. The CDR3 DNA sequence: TGCGCCAGCAGCCATTCCTGGACGGATATTACAGGGGGTCGCAATCAGCCCCAGCATTTT.

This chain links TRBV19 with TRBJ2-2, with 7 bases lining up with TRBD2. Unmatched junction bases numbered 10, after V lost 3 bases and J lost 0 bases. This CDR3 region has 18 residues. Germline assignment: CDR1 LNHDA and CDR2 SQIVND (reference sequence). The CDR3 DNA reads TGTGCCAGTAGTATTTTGAGAATGGGGGGGACGAACACCGGGGAGCTGTTTTTT. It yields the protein CASSILRMGGTNTGELFF.

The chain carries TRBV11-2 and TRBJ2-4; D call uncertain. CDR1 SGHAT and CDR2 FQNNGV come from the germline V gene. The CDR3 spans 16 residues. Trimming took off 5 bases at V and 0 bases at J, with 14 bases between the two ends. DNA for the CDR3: TGTGCCAGCAGCCCACCACGTTTCTTAGCCAAAAACATTCAGTACTTC. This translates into CASSPPRFLAKNIQYF.

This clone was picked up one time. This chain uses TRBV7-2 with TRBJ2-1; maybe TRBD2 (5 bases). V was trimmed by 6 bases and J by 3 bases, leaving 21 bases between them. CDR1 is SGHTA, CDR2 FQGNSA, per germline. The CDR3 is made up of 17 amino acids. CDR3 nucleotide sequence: TGTGCCAGCAGGTCACGTCGGTCGGGATTACACTACAATGAGCAGTTCTTC. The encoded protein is CASRSRRSGLHYNEQFF. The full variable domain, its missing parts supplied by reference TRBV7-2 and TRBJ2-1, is GAGVSQSPSNKVTEKGKDVELRCDPISGHTALYWYRQSLGQGLEFLIYFQGNSAPDKSGLPSDRFSAERTGGSVSTLTIQRTQQEDSAVYLCASRSRRSGLHYNEQFFGPGTRLTVL.

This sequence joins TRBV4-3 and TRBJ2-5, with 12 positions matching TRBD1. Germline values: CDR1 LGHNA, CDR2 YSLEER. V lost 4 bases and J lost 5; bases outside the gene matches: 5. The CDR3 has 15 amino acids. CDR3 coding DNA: TGCGCCAGCAGCCTGGGACAGGGGGCGTTGGAGACCCAGTACTTC. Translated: CASSLGQGALETQYF.

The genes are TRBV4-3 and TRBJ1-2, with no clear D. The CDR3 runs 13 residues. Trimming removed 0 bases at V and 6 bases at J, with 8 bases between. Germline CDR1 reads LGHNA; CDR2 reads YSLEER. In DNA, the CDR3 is TGCGCCAGCAGCCAAGAAGGAACGGATGGCTACACCTTC. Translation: CASSQEGTDGYTF.

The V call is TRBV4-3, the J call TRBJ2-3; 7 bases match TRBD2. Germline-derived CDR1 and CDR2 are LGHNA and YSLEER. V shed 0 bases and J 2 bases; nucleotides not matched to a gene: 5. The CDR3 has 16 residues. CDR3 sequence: CASSQELAVFTDTQYF. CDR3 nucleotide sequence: TGCGCCAGCAGCCAAGAGCTAGCGGTGTTCACAGATACGCAGTATTTT.

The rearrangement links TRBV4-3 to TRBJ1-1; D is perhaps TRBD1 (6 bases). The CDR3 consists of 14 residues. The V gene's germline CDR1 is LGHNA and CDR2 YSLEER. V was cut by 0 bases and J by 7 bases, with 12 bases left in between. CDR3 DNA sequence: TGCGCCAGCAGCCAAGAGTCAGGGGCCTTTGAAGCTTTCTTT. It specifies CASSQESGAFEAFF.

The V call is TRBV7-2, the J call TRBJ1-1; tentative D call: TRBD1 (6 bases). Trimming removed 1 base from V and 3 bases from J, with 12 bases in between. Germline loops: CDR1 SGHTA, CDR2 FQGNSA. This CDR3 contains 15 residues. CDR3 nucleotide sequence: TGTGCCAGCAGCTTAGAATCCGGGGGGCACACTGAAGCTTTCTTT. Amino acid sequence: CASSLESGGHTEAFF.

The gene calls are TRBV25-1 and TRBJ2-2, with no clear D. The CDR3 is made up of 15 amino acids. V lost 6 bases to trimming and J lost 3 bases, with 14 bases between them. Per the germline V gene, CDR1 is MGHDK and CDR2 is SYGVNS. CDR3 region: CASSPNPPDTGELFF. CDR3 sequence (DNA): TGTGCCAGCAGCCCCAACCCTCCTGACACCGGGGAGCTGTTTTTT.

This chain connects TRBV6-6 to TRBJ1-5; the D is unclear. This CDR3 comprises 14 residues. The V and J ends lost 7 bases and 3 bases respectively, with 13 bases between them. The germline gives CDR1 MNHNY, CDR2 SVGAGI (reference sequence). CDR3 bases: TGTGCCAGCAAAAGTATTGTCTCCAATCAGCCCCAGCATTTT. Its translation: CASKSIVSNQPQHF.

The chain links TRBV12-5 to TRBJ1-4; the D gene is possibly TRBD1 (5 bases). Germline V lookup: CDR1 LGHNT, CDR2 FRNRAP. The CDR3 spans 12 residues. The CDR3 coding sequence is TGTGCCCTGGGGGGAACTAATGAAAAACTGTTTTTT. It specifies CALGGTNEKLFF.

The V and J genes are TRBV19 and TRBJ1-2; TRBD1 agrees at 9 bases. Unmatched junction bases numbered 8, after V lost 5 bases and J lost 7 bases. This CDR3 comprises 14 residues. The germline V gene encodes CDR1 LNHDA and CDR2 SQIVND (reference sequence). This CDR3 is CASSPGQGRRGYTF. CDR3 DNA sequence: TGTGCCAGTAGTCCGGGACAGGGACGACGTGGCTACACCTTC. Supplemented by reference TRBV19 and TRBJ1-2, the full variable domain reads DGGITQSPKYLFRKEGQNVTLSCEQNLNHDAMYWYRQDPGQGLRLIYYSQIVNDFQKGDIAEGYSVSREKKESFPLTVTSAQKNPTAFYLCASSPGQGRRGYTFGSGTRLTVV.

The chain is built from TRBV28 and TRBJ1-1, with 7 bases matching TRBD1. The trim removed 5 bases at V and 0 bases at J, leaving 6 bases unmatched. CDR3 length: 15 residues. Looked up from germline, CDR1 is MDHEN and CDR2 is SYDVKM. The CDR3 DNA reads TGTGCCAGCAGTCTCATTGGGACAGTGAACACTGAAGCTTTCTTT. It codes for CASSLIGTVNTEAFF.

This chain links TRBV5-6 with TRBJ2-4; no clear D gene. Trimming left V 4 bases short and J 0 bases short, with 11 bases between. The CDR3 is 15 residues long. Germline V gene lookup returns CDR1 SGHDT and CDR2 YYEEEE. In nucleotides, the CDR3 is TGTGCCAGCAGCGCCCCAACGATAGCCAAAAACATTCAGTACTTC. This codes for CASSAPTIAKNIQYF.

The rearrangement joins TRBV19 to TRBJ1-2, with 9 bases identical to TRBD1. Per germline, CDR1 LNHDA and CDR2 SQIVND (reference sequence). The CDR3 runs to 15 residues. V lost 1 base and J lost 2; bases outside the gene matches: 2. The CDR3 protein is CASSIAGQGNYGYTF. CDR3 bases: TGTGCCAGTAGTATAGCCGGACAGGGGAACTATGGCTACACCTTC.

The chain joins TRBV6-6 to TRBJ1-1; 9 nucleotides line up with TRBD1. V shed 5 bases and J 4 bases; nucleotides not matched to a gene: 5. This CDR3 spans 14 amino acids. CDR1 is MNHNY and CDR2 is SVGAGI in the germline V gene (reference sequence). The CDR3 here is CASSTGGWGTEAFF. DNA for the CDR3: TGTGCCAGCAGTACAGGGGGCTGGGGCACTGAAGCTTTCTTT.

The DNA for the CDR3 is TGTGCCAGCAGCTTAGTAGCTGGGAGGGCAGGTTCACCCCTCCACTTT. The encoded protein is CASSLVAGRAGSPLHF. The chain couples TRBV7-9 to TRBJ1-6; D remains ambiguous. The germline gives CDR1 SEHNR, CDR2 FQNEAQ (reference sequence). Trimming left V 1 base short and J 9 bases short, with 16 bases between. The CDR3 spans 16 residues.

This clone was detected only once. CDR3 region: CAISSRDKANYGYTF. CDR3 sequence (DNA): TGTGCCATCAGTTCCCGGGACAAAGCTAACTATGGCTACACCTTC. The chain joins TRBV10-3 to TRBJ1-2; the D gene is possibly TRBD1 (6 bases). V lost 5 bases and J lost 0, with 13 bases in between. Looked up from germline, CDR1 is ENHRY and CDR2 is SYGVKD. The CDR3 has 15 residues.

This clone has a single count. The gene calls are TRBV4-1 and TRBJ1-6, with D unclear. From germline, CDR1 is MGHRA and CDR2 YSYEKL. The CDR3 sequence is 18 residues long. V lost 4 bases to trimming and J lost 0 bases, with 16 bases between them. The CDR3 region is CASSPLRLGSSYNSPLHF. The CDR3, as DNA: TGCGCCAGCAGCCCACTTAGGTTGGGGAGCTCCTATAATTCACCCCTCCACTTT.

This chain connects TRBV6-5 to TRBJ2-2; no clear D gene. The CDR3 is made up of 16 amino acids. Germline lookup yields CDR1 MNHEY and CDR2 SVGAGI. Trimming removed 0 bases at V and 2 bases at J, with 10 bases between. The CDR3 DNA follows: TGTGCCAGCAGTTACTCGATTCCCGGAAACACCGGGGAGCTGTTTTTT. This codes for CASSYSIPGNTGELFF.

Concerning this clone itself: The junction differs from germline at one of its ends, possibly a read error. The CDR3 coding sequence is TGTGCTAGCAGTTCCGGGACTAGCGGGGAAGAGACCCAGTACTTC. Encoded protein: CASSSGTSGEETQYF. The chain links TRBV7-7 to TRBJ2-5; 13 bases match TRBD2. Germline CDR1 is SSHAT and CDR2 is FNYEAQ (reference sequence). The CDR3 spans 15 residues.

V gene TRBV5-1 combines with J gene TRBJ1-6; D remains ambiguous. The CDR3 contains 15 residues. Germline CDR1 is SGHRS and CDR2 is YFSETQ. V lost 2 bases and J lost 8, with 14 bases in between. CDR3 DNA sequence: TGCGCCAGCAGCTTTTCGGGCGATACTTATTCACCCCTCCACTTT. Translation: CASSFSGDTYSPLHF.

CDR3 nucleotide sequence: TGTGCCAGCAGGGTATCGGACACCTACGAGCAGTACTTC. It yields the protein CASRVSDTYEQYF. The gene calls are TRBV28 and TRBJ2-7; D is possibly TRBD1 (5 bases). V shed 6 bases and J shed 2 bases, with 11 bases lying between them. The germline gives CDR1 MDHEN, CDR2 SYDVKM. This CDR3 contains 13 residues.

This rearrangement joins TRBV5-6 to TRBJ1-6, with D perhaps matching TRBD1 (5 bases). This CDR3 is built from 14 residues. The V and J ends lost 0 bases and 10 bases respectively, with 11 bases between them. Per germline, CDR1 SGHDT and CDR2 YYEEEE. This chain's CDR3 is CASSLVKGRSPLHF. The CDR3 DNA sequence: TGTGCCAGCAGCTTGGTAAAGGGACGATCACCCCTCCACTTT.

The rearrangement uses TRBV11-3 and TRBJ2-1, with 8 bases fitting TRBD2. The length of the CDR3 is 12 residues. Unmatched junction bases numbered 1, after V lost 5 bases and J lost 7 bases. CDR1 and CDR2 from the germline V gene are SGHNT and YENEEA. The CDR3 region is CASSPGGNEQFF. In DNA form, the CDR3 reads TGTGCCAGCAGCCCGGGGGGGAATGAGCAGTTCTTC.

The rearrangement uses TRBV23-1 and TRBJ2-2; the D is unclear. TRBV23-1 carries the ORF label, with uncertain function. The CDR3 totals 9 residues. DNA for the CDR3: TGCGTCAGTTCCGGGGAGCTGTTTTTT. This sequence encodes CVSSGELFF.

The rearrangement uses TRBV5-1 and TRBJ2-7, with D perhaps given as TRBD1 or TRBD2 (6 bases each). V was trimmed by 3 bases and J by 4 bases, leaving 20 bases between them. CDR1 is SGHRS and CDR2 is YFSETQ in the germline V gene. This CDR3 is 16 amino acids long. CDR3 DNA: TGCGCCAGCAGCTCCAGTGAGGGGGGAGTACCATACGAGCAGTACTTC. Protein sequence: CASSSSEGGVPYEQYF.